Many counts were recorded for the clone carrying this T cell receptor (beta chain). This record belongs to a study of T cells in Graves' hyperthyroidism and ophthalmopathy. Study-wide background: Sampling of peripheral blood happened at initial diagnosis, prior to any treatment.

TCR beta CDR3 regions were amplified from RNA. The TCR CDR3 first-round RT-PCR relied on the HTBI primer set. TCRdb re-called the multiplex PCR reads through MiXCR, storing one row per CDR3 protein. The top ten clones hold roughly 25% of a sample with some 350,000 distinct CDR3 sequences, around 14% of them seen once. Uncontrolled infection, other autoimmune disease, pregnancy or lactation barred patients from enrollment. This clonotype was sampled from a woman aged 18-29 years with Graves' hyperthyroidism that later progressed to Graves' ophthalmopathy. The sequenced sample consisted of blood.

CDR3 protein: CSPETQYF. The CDR3 DNA is TGCAGTCCGGAGACCCAGTACTTC. The V call is TRBV20-1, the J call TRBJ2-5; no definite D call. V was shortened by 8 bases and J by 5 bases, with 3 bases between the two germline ends. This CDR3 is 8 amino acids long. Germline V gene data show CDR1 as DFQATT and CDR2 as SNEGSKA (reference sequence).